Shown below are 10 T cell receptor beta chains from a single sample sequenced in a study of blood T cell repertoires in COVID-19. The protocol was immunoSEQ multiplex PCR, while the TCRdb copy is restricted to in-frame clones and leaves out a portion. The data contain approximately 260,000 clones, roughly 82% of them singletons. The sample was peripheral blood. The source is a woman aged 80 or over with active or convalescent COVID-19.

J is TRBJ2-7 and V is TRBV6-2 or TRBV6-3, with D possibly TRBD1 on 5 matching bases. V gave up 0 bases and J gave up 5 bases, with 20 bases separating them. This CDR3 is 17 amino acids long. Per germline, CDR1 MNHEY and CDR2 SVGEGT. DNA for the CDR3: TGTGCCAGCAGTTACTCCCGACAGACACAACATTTGAACGAGCAGTACTTC. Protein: CASSYSRQTQHLNEQYF.

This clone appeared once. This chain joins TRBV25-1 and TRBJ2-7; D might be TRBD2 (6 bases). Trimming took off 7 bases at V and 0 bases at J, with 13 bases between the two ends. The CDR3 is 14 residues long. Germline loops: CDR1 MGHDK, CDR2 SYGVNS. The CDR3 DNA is TGTGCCAGCACCTCAGCGGGTTCCTCCTACGAGCAGTACTTC. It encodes CASTSAGSSYEQYF.

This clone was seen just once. CDR3 DNA sequence: TGTGCCAGCACCCAGGGGGTCCTGGCCAATCAGCCCCAGCATTTT. It yields the protein CASTQGVLANQPQHF. The J gene is TRBJ1-5, the V gene TRBV2, with 7 bases fitting TRBD1. Trimming removed 7 bases from V and 3 bases from J; junction bases left unmatched: 9. The length of the CDR3 is 15 residues. Germline CDR1 is SNHLY and CDR2 is FYNNEI.

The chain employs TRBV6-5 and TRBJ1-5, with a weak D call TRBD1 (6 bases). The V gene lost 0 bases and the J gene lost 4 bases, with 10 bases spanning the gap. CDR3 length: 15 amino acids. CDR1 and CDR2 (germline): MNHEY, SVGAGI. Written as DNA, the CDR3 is TGTGCCAGCAGTTACTCGAGGCAGGGGAATCAGCCCCAGCATTTT. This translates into CASSYSRQGNQPQHF.

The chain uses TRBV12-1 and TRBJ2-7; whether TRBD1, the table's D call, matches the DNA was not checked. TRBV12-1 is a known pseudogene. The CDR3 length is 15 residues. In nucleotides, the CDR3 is TGTGCCAGCAGCCCCCGTCCGGGACAGTGGGACGAGCAGTACTTC. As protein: CASSPRPGQWDEQYF.

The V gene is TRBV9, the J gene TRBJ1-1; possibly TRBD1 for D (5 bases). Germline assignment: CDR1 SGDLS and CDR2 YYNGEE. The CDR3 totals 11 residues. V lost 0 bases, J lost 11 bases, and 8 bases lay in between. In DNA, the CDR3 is TGTGCCAGCAGCGTAGAACGGGGGGCTTTCTTT. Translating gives CASSVERGAFF.

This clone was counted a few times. Here the CDR3 DNA reads TGTGCCAGCAGTTCCCGTCCAGGGGTCATTCAGCCCCAGCATTTT. Encoded protein: CASSSRPGVIQPQHF. This rearrangement joins TRBV6-5 to TRBJ1-5; maybe TRBD1 (6 bases). CDR3 length equals 15 residues. V was pared by 4 bases and J by 6 bases, with 16 bases between. Germline V gene sequence: CDR1 MNHEY, CDR2 SVGAGI.

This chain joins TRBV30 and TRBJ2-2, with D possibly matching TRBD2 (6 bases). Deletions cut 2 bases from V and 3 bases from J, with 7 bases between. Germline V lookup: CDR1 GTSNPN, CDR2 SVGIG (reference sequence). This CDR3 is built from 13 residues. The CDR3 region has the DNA TGTGCCTGGAGTTGGGGGGACACCGGGGAGCTGTTTTTT. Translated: CAWSWGDTGELFF.

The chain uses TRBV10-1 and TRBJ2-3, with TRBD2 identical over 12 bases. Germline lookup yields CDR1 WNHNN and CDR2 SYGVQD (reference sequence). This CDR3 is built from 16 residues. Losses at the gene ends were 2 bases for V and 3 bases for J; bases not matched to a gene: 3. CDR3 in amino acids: CASSEASGRGTDTQYF. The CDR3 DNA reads TGCGCCAGCAGTGAGGCTAGCGGGAGGGGAACAGATACGCAGTATTTT.

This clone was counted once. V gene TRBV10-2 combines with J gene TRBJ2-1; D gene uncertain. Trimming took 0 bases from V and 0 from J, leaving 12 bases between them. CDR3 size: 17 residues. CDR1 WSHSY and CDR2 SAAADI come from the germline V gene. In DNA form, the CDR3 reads TGCGCCAGCAGTGAGTCTTACCGAATGAGCTCCTACAATGAGCAGTTCTTC. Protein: CASSESYRMSSYNEQFF.